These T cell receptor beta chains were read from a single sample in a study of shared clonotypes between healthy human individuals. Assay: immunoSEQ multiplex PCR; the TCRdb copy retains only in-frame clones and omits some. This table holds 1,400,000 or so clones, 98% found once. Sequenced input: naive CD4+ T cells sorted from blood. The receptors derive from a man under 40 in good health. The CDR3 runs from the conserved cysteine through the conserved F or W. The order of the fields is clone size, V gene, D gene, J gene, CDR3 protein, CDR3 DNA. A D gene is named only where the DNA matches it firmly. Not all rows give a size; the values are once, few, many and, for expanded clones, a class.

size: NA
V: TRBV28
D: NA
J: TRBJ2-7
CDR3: CASSSPKGLSYEQYF
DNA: TGTGCCAGCAGTTCCCCGAAGGGGCTCTCCTACGAGCAGTACTTC

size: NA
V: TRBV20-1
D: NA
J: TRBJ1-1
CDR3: CSATYTEAFF
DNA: TGCAGTGCCACGTACACTGAAGCTTTCTTT

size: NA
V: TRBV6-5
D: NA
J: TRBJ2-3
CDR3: CASSASMSTDTQYF
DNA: TGTGCCAGCAGCGCCTCAATGAGCACAGATACGCAGTATTTT

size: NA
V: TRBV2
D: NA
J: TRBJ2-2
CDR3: CASRGVGGTGELFF
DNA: TGTGCCAGCAGAGGCGTCGGTGGCACCGGGGAGCTGTTTTTT

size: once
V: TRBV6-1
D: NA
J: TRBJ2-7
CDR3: CASTRGYEQYF
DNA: TGTGCCAGCACCCGAGGGTACGAGCAGTACTTC

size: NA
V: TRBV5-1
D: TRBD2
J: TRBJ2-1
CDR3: CASSFALAGPYNEQFF
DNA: TGCGCCAGCAGCTTCGCCCTAGCGGGACCTTACAATGAGCAGTTCTTC

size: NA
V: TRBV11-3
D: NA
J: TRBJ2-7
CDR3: CASSLTALSYEQYF
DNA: TGTGCCAGCAGCTTAACGGCGCTATCCTACGAGCAGTACTTC

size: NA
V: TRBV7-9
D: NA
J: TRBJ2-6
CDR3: CASSPRPAPLFSGANVLTF
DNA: TGTGCCAGCAGCCCCCGGCCAGCCCCTCTTTTCTCTGGGGCCAACGTCCTGACTTTC

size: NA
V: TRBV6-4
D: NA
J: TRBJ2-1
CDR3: CASSELGQLGSYNEQFF
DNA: TGTGCCAGCAGTGAGCTTGGCCAGCTAGGGTCCTACAATGAGCAGTTCTTC

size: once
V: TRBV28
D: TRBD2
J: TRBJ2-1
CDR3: CASKEGLAGLNEQFF
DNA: TGTGCCAGTAAGGAGGGGCTAGCGGGACTCAATGAGCAGTTCTTC

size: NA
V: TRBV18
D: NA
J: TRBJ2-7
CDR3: CASSPLQGGDQYF
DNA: TGTGCCAGCTCACCCCTACAGGGCGGGGATCAGTACTTC

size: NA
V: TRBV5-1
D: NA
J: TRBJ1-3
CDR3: CASSSDTRSGNTIYF
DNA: TGCGCCAGCAGTTCTGACACGCGCTCTGGAAACACCATATATTTT

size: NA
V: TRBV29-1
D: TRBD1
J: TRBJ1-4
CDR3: CSGGQEVVGEKLFF
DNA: TGCAGCGGGGGACAGGAAGTCGTGGGAGAAAAACTGTTTTTT

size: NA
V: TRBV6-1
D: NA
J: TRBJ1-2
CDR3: CASSEEGLPYGYTF
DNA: TGTGCCAGCAGTGAAGAGGGCCTACCCTATGGCTACACCTTC

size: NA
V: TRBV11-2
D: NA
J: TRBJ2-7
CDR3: CASSLLRGSMGYEQYF
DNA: TGTGCCAGCAGCTTGCTCAGAGGTAGTATGGGTTACGAGCAGTACTTC

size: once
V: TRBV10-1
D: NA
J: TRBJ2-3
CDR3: CASSQDTKTTQYF
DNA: TGCGCCAGCAGCCAAGACACGAAAACTACGCAGTATTTT

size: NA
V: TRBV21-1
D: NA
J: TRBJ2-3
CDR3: CASSKRGVSTDTQYF
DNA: TGTGCCAGCAGCAAAAGAGGCGTTAGCACAGATACGCAGTATTTT

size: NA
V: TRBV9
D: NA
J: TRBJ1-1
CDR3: CASSPKGRPMNTEAFF
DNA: TGTGCCAGCAGCCCCAAGGGACGACCTATGAACACTGAAGCTTTCTTT

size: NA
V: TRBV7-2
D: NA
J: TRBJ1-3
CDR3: CASSLVDRSPGNTIYF
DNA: TGTGCCAGCAGCTTAGTCGACAGGAGCCCTGGAAACACCATATATTTT

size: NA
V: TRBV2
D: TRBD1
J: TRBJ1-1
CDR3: CASRTGGADTEAFF
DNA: TGTGCCAGCAGAACAGGGGGCGCGGACACTGAAGCTTTCTTT

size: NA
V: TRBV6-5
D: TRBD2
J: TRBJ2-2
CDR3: CASTSLAGNPGELFF
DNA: TGTGCCAGCACCTCACTAGCGGGAAACCCCGGGGAGCTGTTTTTT

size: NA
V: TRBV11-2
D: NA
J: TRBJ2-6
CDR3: CASSIGRDSGANVLTF
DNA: TGTGCCAGCAGCATCGGACGCGACTCTGGGGCCAACGTCCTGACTTTC

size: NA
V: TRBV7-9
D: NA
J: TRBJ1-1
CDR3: CASSLAGRYNEAFF
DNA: TGTGCCAGCAGCTTAGCCGGACGGTACAATGAAGCTTTCTTT

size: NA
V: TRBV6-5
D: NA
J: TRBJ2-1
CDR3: CASSYLGAGVPNEQFF
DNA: TGTGCCAGCAGTTACCTGGGGGCGGGAGTCCCCAATGAGCAGTTCTTC

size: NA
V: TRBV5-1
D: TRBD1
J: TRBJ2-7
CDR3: CASRQSGGRDSFYEQYF
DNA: TGCGCCAGCAGACAATCAGGGGGTCGCGATTCGTTCTACGAGCAGTACTTC

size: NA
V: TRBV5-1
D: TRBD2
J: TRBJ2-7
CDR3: CASSGGTSGSYEQYF
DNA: TGCGCCAGCAGCGGGGGGACTAGCGGCTCCTACGAGCAGTACTTC

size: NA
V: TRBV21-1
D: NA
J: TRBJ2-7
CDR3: CASSLLLWGVSGNPEQYF
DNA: TGTGCCAGCAGCCTCCTCTTGTGGGGGGTTTCAGGGAACCCCGAGCAGTACTTC

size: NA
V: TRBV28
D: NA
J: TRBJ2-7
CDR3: CASTSGVPRSYEQYF
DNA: TGTGCCAGCACCTCAGGGGTTCCCAGGTCGTACGAGCAGTACTTC

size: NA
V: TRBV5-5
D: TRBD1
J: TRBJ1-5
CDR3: CASSLQGAVNQPQHF
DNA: TGTGCCAGCAGCCTACAGGGGGCAGTCAATCAGCCCCAGCATTTT

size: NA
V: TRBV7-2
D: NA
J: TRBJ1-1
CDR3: CASSLDYTEAFF
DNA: TGTGCCAGCAGCCTCGACTACACTGAAGCTTTCTTT

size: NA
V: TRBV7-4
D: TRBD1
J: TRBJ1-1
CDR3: CASSAGGFGSTEAFF
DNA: TGTGCCAGCAGCGCAGGGGGTTTCGGGTCCACTGAAGCTTTCTTT

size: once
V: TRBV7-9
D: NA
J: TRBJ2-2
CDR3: CASSLYRVALFF
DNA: TGTGCCAGCAGCCTATACCGGGTGGCGCTGTTTTTT

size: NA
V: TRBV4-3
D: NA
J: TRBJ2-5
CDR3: CASSQGVEETQYF
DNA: TGCGCCAGCAGCCAAGGGGTAGAGGAGACCCAGTACTTC

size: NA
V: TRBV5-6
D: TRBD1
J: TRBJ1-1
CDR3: CASSLMAGTGDSTEAFF
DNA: TGTGCCAGCAGCTTAATGGCCGGGACAGGGGATAGCACTGAAGCTTTCTTT

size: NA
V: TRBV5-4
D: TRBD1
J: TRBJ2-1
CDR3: CATEFRDRGRIEQFF
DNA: TGTGCCACCGAATTCCGAGACAGGGGGCGAATTGAGCAGTTCTTC

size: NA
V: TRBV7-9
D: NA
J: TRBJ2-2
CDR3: CASRTTGELFF
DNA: TGTGCCAGCAGGACCACCGGGGAGCTGTTTTTT

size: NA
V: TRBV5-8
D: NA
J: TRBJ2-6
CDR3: CASSPPSGANVLTF
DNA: TGTGCCAGCAGCCCCCCCTCGGGGGCCAACGTCCTGACTTTC

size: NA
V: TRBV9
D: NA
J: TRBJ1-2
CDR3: CASSATGRGLLDYGYTF
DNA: TGTGCCAGCAGCGCCACAGGGCGCGGATTACTAGACTATGGCTACACCTTC

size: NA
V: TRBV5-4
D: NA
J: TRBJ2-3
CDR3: CASSTDPAGYTDTQYF
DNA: TGTGCCAGCTCAACCGACCCTGCGGGGTACACAGATACGCAGTATTTT

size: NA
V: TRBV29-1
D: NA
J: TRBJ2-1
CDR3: CSGHTTYNEQFF
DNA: TGCAGCGGCCATACTACGTACAATGAGCAGTTCTTC

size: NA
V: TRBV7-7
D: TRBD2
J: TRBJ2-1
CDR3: CASSDGTSGMNEQFF
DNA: TGTGCCAGCAGCGACGGGACTAGCGGGATGAATGAGCAGTTCTTC